The 9 T cell receptor beta chains listed next were all sequenced from one sample in a study of human T cells and chemical hapten exposure. As to time point: pre-sensitization, week 0. Treatment denoted: therapeutic diphenylcyclopropenone sensitization with weekly scalp DPC. Each CDR3 protein gets one entry after TCRdb re-called the RACE reads with MiXCR. The sample contains 280,000 or so distinct CDR3 sequences, 7.5% to 9% of which appear only once. This specimen consisted of whole blood, obtained in connection with sensitization to the hapten diphenylcyclopropenone (DPC). Every receptor here comes from a man aged 18 to 30 with alopecia areata. Some clones in this sample may be carry-over from other donors' samples.

This clonotype was counted between two and nine times. This chain joins TRBV5-6 and TRBJ2-7, with D perhaps given as TRBD1 or TRBD2 (5 bases each). CDR3 length: 13 amino acids. The V gene's germline CDR1 is SGHDT and CDR2 YYEEEE. With 4 bases removed from V and 3 bases from J, the gap between germline ends came to 11 bases. The DNA of the CDR3 is TGTGCCAGCAGCCCGGGACGAAACTACGAGCAGTACTTC. Its translation is CASSPGRNYEQYF.

This clonotype was observed a few times. This sequence joins TRBV18 and TRBJ2-5; unclear D gene. Germline V gene lookup returns CDR1 KGHSH and CDR2 LQKENI. The V and J ends lost 1 base and 1 base respectively, with 10 bases between them. The CDR3 totals 15 residues. CDR3 amino acids: CASSPRQVRQETQYF. The CDR3 DNA reads TGTGCCAGCTCACCACGGCAGGTTCGCCAAGAGACCCAGTACTTC.

This clonotype was counted a few times. This chain uses TRBV13 with TRBJ2-7; perhaps D is TRBD1 or TRBD2 (5 bases each). The V and J ends lost 5 bases and 2 bases respectively, with 13 bases between them. The CDR3 runs 14 residues. CDR1 is PRHDT, CDR2 FYEKMQ, per germline (reference sequence). The CDR3 here is CASSGRDRTYEQYF. Here the CDR3 DNA reads TGTGCCAGCAGCGGCCGGGACCGGACCTACGAGCAGTACTTC.

This clonotype has just a few counts. The chain links TRBV29-1 to TRBJ1-1, with D unclear. V lost 6 bases and J 5 bases, leaving 22 bases between the germline ends. This CDR3 spans 15 amino acids. Germline V gene lookup returns CDR1 SQVTM and CDR2 ANQGSEA. The CDR3 DNA sequence: TGCAGCGTCGACTCGGTAGTGAGCCGGGAGACTGAAGCTTTCTTT. Its protein product is CSVDSVVSRETEAFF.

This CDR3 reads CASKRNANTGELFF. In DNA form, the CDR3 reads TGTGCCAGTAAGAGGAACGCGAACACCGGGGAGCTGTTTTTT. J is TRBJ2-2 and V is TRBV19; D unresolved. Germline CDR1 LNHDA, CDR2 SQIVND (reference sequence). V lost 7 bases and J lost 0, with 9 bases in between. The CDR3 is made up of 14 amino acids.

This clonotype was detected only a few times. The chain joins TRBV11-2 to TRBJ1-1, with D possibly being TRBD1 (6 bases). The V gene's germline CDR1 is SGHAT and CDR2 FQNNGV. CDR3 size: 14 residues. V lost 0 bases to trimming and J lost 11 bases, with 16 bases between them. The CDR3 protein is CASSLERDTRRAFF. Here the CDR3 DNA reads TGTGCCAGCAGCTTAGAGAGGGACACCAGGAGGGCTTTCTTT.

V is TRBV20-1 and J is TRBJ2-3; no definite D call. This CDR3 is 13 amino acids long. The V end lost 3 bases, the J end lost 2 bases, and 9 bases lay between the germline ends. CDR1 DFQATT and CDR2 SNEGSKA come from the germline V gene (reference sequence). DNA of the CDR3: TGCAGTGCTAGCGGCAACCCCACAGATACGCAGTATTTT. It translates to CSASGNPTDTQYF.

The V and J genes are TRBV20-1 and TRBJ1-6; D ambiguous. CDR3 length: 13 residues. V lost 6 bases to trimming and J lost 5 bases, with 11 bases between them. CDR1 is DFQATT, CDR2 SNEGSKA, per germline (reference sequence). The CDR3 nucleotides read TGCAGTGCGCGGGAGGTGGATAATTCACCCCTCCACTTT. As protein: CSAREVDNSPLHF.

This clonotype was observed a few times. The J gene is TRBJ1-5, the V gene TRBV27, with D possibly matching TRBD1 (5 bases). The V end was cut by 5 bases, the J end by 1 base, with 15 bases between. Germline values: CDR1 MNHEY, CDR2 SMNVEV (reference sequence). The CDR3 runs to 16 residues. CDR3 DNA sequence: TGTGCCAGCAGTAAGACCGGGACCGGAAGCAATCAGCCCCAGCATTTT. This codes for CASSKTGTGSNQPQHF.